Presented here are 23 T cell receptor beta chains from one specimen sequenced in a study of shared clonotypes between healthy human individuals. Method: immunoSEQ multiplex PCR; TCRdb's copy keeps in-frame clones and lacks some. The table records millions of clones, roughly 92% of them present only once. Sequencing was performed on naive CD4+ T cells sorted from blood. As for subset: CD45RA+ positively selected. The receptors stem from a man between 18 and 35 years old in good health.

As for this clone: Because the CDR3's place on the DNA is in doubt, the DNA is left out and the CDR3 is given as listed by TCRdb. The genes are TRBV7-8 and TRBJ2-6; TRBD2, the D gene given by the table, was not confirmed from the DNA. The CDR3 numbers 18 amino acids, ends counted. Per the germline V gene, CDR1 is SGHVS and CDR2 is FQNEAQ. CDR3 residues: CASSSSGGPYSGANVLTF.

The chain employs TRBV30 and TRBJ1-4; D unclear. The CDR3 is 11 residues long. Germline CDR1 is GTSNPN and CDR2 is SVGIG (reference sequence). V lost 4 bases and J lost 4, with 4 bases in between. CDR3 coding DNA: TGTGCCTGGACCCATAATGAAAAACTGTTTTTT. This encodes CAWTHNEKLFF.

This chain uses TRBV10-1 with TRBJ1-3; the D is unclear. The V end was cut by 0 bases, the J end by 7 bases, with 10 bases between. The CDR3 extends over 14 amino acids. Germline-derived CDR1 and CDR2 are WNHNN and SYGVQD (reference sequence). CDR3 amino acids: CASSESSQKNTIYF. In DNA, the CDR3 is TGCGCCAGCAGTGAGTCGTCGCAGAAGAACACCATATATTTT.

J is TRBJ1-3 and V is TRBV19, with D unresolved. V was pared by 9 bases and J by 0 bases, with 9 bases between. Germline V gene data show CDR1 as LNHDA and CDR2 as SQIVND (reference sequence). The CDR3 runs to 13 residues. This CDR3 reads CASSANSGNTIYF. In DNA form, the CDR3 reads TGTGCCAGCTCAGCAAACTCTGGAAACACCATATATTTT.

This rearrangement joins TRBV11-3 to TRBJ2-5; D unclear. CDR1 is SGHNT, CDR2 YENEEA, per germline. V lost 5 bases, J lost 5 bases, and 9 bases lay in between. CDR3 size: 12 residues. The CDR3: CASSRSGETQYF. CDR3 in DNA: TGTGCCAGCAGCCGTTCGGGTGAGACCCAGTACTTC.

The chain uses TRBV19 and TRBJ1-3, with D maybe TRBD1 (6 bases). Germline loops: CDR1 LNHDA, CDR2 SQIVND (reference sequence). The CDR3 totals 15 residues. V lost 11 bases to trimming and J lost 0 bases, with 17 bases between them. The CDR3, as DNA: TGTGCCTCCCGGGGGAGGGGGATCTCTGGAAACACCATATATTTT. The encoded protein is CASRGRGISGNTIYF.

V usage is TRBV5-5 and J usage is TRBJ2-6; tentative D call: TRBD2 (5 bases). Trimming shortened V by 0 bases and J by 0 bases, and 10 bases separated the two germline ends. The CDR3 runs 17 residues. Germline assignment: CDR1 SGHKS and CDR2 YYEKEE (reference sequence). The DNA for the CDR3 is TGTGCCAGCAGCTTGGGGGTCGGGAACTCTGGGGCCAACGTCCTGACTTTC. Amino acid sequence: CASSLGVGNSGANVLTF. The full variable domain, rest sourced from reference TRBV5-5 and TRBJ2-6, is DAGVTQSPTHLIKTRGQQVTLRCSPISGHKSVSWYQQVLGQGPQFIFQYYEKEERGRGNFPDRFSARQFPNYSSELNVNALLLGDSALYLCASSLGVGNSGANVLTFGAGSRLTVL.

V is TRBV4-1 and J is TRBJ2-7, with D unclear. The CDR3 extends over 15 amino acids. Per germline, CDR1 MGHRA and CDR2 YSYEKL. The V and J ends lost 0 bases and 2 bases respectively, with 11 bases between them. CDR3 protein: CASSQEEYGTYEQYF. The CDR3, as DNA: TGCGCCAGCAGCCAAGAAGAATACGGAACCTACGAGCAGTACTTC.

CDR3 in DNA: TGTGCCAGCAGCCCTTCAGGGATGCAAGGAAACACCATATATTTT. This sequence encodes CASSPSGMQGNTIYF. The chain is built from TRBV5-6 and TRBJ1-3, with D perhaps matching TRBD1 (5 bases). Trimming cost V 4 bases and J 4 bases, with 15 bases left between them. The CDR3 has 15 amino acids. Germline assignment: CDR1 SGHDT and CDR2 YYEEEE.

The chain links TRBV11-2 to TRBJ1-4, with 7 bases matching TRBD1. The CDR3 is 14 residues long. The V gene's germline CDR1 is SGHAT and CDR2 FQNNGV. The junction had 9 bases not matched to a gene; V was cut back by 6 bases and J by 8 bases. In DNA form, the CDR3 reads TGTGCCAGCAGTCGGACAGGCGGGAGAGAAAAACTGTTTTTT. Translating gives CASSRTGGREKLFF.

The chain is built from TRBV11-2 and TRBJ2-1, with D hard to call. Germline CDR1 SGHAT, CDR2 FQNNGV. The CDR3 is 15 residues long. Trimming took off 5 bases at V and 3 bases at J, with 14 bases between the two ends. CDR3 sequence reads: CASSPIERFYNEQFF. CDR3 nucleotide sequence: TGTGCCAGCAGCCCAATAGAGCGTTTCTACAATGAGCAGTTCTTC.

V gene TRBV5-1 combines with J gene TRBJ1-1; 10 nucleotides match TRBD1. Germline CDR1 and CDR2: SGHRS and YFSETQ. V dropped 3 bases and J dropped 5; count of bases not matched to a gene: 7. The CDR3 extends over 15 amino acids. The CDR3 DNA reads TGCGCCAGCAGCTACGAAGGGACAGGGGCGACTGAAGCTTTCTTT. Residues: CASSYEGTGATEAFF. The entire variable domain, with the rest obtained from reference TRBV5-1 and TRBJ1-1, is as follows: KAGVTQTPRYLIKTRGQQVTLSCSPISGHRSVSWYQQTPGQGLQFLFEYFSETQRNKGNFPGRFSGRQFSNSRSEMNVSTLELGDSALYLCASSYEGTGATEAFFGQGTRLTVV.

A few counts support this clone. The chain combines TRBV2 with TRBJ1-6; D call uncertain. The germline V gene encodes CDR1 SNHLY and CDR2 FYNNEI. V lost 2 bases to trimming and J lost 10 bases, with 15 bases between them. CDR3 length: 15 residues. The CDR3 spells CASSESGQVRSPLHF. CDR3 nucleotides: TGTGCCAGCAGTGAATCGGGCCAGGTTCGATCACCCCTCCACTTT.

Of note for this clone: The same CDR3 also results from other DNA sequences found in this sample. This chain links TRBV9 with TRBJ2-3; possibly TRBD1 or TRBD2 for D (6 bases each). Trimming stripped 7 bases from V and 2 bases from J, with 14 bases between. Germline V gene data show CDR1 as SGDLS and CDR2 as YYNGEE. There are 14 residues in the CDR3. In DNA form, the CDR3 reads TGTGCCAGCTCACTGGGGGGCTCCACAGATACGCAGTATTTT. Translated: CASSLGGSTDTQYF.

About this clone: This same CDR3 is encoded by further DNA sequences in the sample. This chain connects TRBV11-3 to TRBJ2-2; tentative D call: TRBD2 (5 bases). This CDR3 contains 12 residues. With 3 bases removed from V and 6 bases from J, the gap between germline ends came to 5 bases. The germline V gene encodes CDR1 SGHNT and CDR2 YENEEA. DNA for the CDR3: TGTGCCAGCAGCTTGAGGGCCGGGGAGCTGTTTTTT. Protein sequence: CASSLRAGELFF.

This chain joins TRBV10-3 and TRBJ2-7; D is possibly TRBD1 (6 bases). Germline V gene lookup returns CDR1 ENHRY and CDR2 SYGVKD. The V gene lost 2 bases and the J gene lost 5 bases, with 13 bases spanning the gap. CDR3 length equals 14 residues. CDR3 residues: CAISERQGNDEQYF. CDR3 DNA sequence: TGTGCCATCAGTGAGCGCCAGGGGAACGACGAGCAGTACTTC.

The gene calls are TRBV11-2 and TRBJ1-4, with TRBD1 matching over 8 bases. The ends lost 1 base at V and 0 bases at J; junction bases unmatched: 10. The germline V gene has CDR1 SGHAT and CDR2 FQNNGV. There are 19 residues in the CDR3. DNA for the CDR3: TGTGCCAGCAGCTTAGGGACAGGGAGGACCATAGCAACTAATGAAAAACTGTTTTTT. Its translation: CASSLGTGRTIATNEKLFF.

The chain recombines TRBV2 with TRBJ2-5; 8 nucleotides align to TRBD1. Trimming cost V 1 base and J 4 bases; bases outside gene matches: 5. The germline V gene encodes CDR1 SNHLY and CDR2 FYNNEI. This CDR3 contains 15 residues. Here the CDR3 reads CASSEGGQGRETQYF. The DNA for the CDR3 is TGTGCCAGCAGTGAAGGTGGACAGGGACGAGAGACCCAGTACTTC.

This chain connects TRBV11-2 to TRBJ2-5, with 12 bases identical to TRBD2. The junction had 9 bases not matched to a gene; V was cut back by 1 base and J by 3 bases. The CDR3 sequence is 18 residues long. Germline V gives CDR1 SGHAT, CDR2 FQNNGV. The CDR3 spells CASSLAPLTSGSEETQYF. CDR3 coding DNA: TGTGCCAGCAGCTTAGCCCCACTGACTAGCGGGAGCGAAGAGACCCAGTACTTC.

The V call is TRBV30, the J call TRBJ1-6, with a weak D call TRBD1 (5 bases). The CDR3 runs 12 residues. V was trimmed by 8 bases and J by 7 bases, leaving 12 bases between them. The germline V gene has CDR1 GTSNPN and CDR2 SVGIG (reference sequence). The DNA for the CDR3 is TGTGCCCGAGACAGAGGGAATTCACCCCTCCACTTT. It yields the protein CARDRGNSPLHF. Based on the CDR3 plus reference TRBV30 and TRBJ1-6, the full variable domain is SQTIHQWPATLVQPVGSPLSLECTVEGTSNPNLYWYRQAAGRGLQLLFYSVGIGQISSEVPQNLSASRPQDRQFILSSKKLLLSDSGFYLCARDRGNSPLHFGNGTRLTVT.

This chain links TRBV9 with TRBJ1-1, with TRBD1 as a possible D gene (6 bases). The CDR3 covers 14 residues. Germline V gene lookup returns CDR1 SGDLS and CDR2 YYNGEE. Trimming took off 4 bases at V and 1 base at J, with 11 bases between the two ends. The CDR3 sequence: CASSTQTGNTEAFF. The CDR3 DNA reads as TGTGCCAGCAGCACCCAGACAGGGAACACTGAAGCTTTCTTT. The full variable domain, in which reference TRBV9 and TRBJ1-1 provide the parts outside the CDR3, is DSGVTQTPKHLITATGQRVTLRCSPRSGDLSVYWYQQSLDQGLQFLIQYYNGEERAKGNILERFSAQQFPDLHSELNLSSLELGDSALYFCASSTQTGNTEAFFGQGTRLTVV.

This clone has more than one count but fewer than ten. This rearrangement joins TRBV5-1 to TRBJ1-2, with D tentatively TRBD1 (5 bases). Trimming took 4 bases from V and 5 from J, leaving 15 bases between them. Germline V lookup: CDR1 SGHRS, CDR2 YFSETQ. The CDR3 is made up of 14 amino acids. The CDR3 DNA is TGCGCCAGCAGCCCCGGGGAGGGGCGGTATGGCTACACCTTC. This gives the protein CASSPGEGRYGYTF.

The chain links TRBV18 to TRBJ1-2; 8 bases fit TRBD1. The CDR3 is made up of 15 amino acids. V trimming: 0 bases; J trimming: 5 bases; junction bases outside the gene matches: 5. CDR1 KGHSH and CDR2 LQKENI come from the germline V gene. The CDR3 reads CASSPPQGAEYGYTF. DNA for the CDR3: TGTGCCAGCTCACCACCGCAGGGGGCGGAGTATGGCTACACCTTC.